Below, 14 T cell receptor beta chains from the same sample are listed, as sequenced in a study of T cell repertoires in cytomegalovirus infection. TCRdb reprocessed the reads via MiXCR and lists one record per CDR3 protein. The table includes roughly 240,000 distinct CDR3 sequences, 6% to 8% detected once. Sequencing used PBMCs. The receptors stem from a human donor in good health (CMV status not recorded). Some clones in this sample may be carry-over from other donors' samples.

This clonotype was seen ten or more times. The CDR3 protein is CASSGGTSTGELFF. CDR3 coding DNA: TGTGCCAGCAGTGGAGGGACTTCCACCGGGGAGCTGTTTTTT. The gene calls are TRBV6-1 and TRBJ2-2; a weak D match, TRBD2 (6 bases). Germline-derived CDR1 and CDR2 are MNHNS and SASEGT. Trimming took 4 bases from V and 4 from J, leaving 10 bases between them. The CDR3 consists of 14 residues.

The genes are TRBV20-1 and TRBJ2-5, with D possibly called TRBD1 or TRBD2 (6 bases each). Trimming took 5 bases from V and 2 from J, leaving 15 bases between them. Germline V gives CDR1 DFQATT, CDR2 SNEGSKA (reference sequence). The CDR3 covers 14 residues. In DNA form, the CDR3 reads TGCAGTGCTCGACTTGGGGGGCAACAAGAGACCCAGTACTTC. This translates into CSARLGGQQETQYF.

The sample holds many counts of this clonotype. The rearrangement uses TRBV29-1 and TRBJ1-1; the D is unclear. This CDR3 contains 12 residues. The germline gives CDR1 SQVTM, CDR2 ANQGSEA. V lost 7 bases to trimming and J lost 6 bases, with 15 bases between them. Here the CDR3 reads CSAGSVRAEAFF. CDR3 DNA: TGCAGCGCCGGGTCTGTGAGGGCTGAAGCTTTCTTT.

This clonotype was counted at least ten times. This chain links TRBV7-2 with TRBJ1-5, with TRBD1 matching over 10 bases. The V and J ends lost 3 bases and 5 bases, in that order; junction bases with no gene match: 4. In germline, CDR1 is SGHTA, CDR2 FQGNSA. The CDR3 runs 15 residues. As DNA, the CDR3 is TGTGCCAGCAGCTTCGACAGGGGGCGAGATCAGCCCCAGCATTTT. It is translated as CASSFDRGRDQPQHF.

At least ten counts were recorded for this clonotype. The V call is TRBV7-9, the J call TRBJ1-1; D is unclear. The CDR3 length is 13 residues. Trimming removed 0 bases at V and 0 bases at J, with 2 bases between. Germline values: CDR1 SEHNR, CDR2 FQNEAQ (reference sequence). The CDR3 reads CASSLAMNTEAFF. The CDR3 coding sequence is TGTGCCAGCAGCTTAGCTATGAACACTGAAGCTTTCTTT.

This clonotype showed up many times. The chain couples TRBV3-1 to TRBJ1-1, with 7 bases matching TRBD1. With 3 bases clipped from V and 6 bases from J, the junction kept 7 bases outside the gene matches. Germline assignment: CDR1 LGHDT and CDR2 YNNKEL (reference sequence). The CDR3 covers 14 residues. The CDR3 bases are TGTGCCAGCAGCCATTTAGACAGGGAGGCTGAAGCTTTCTTT. Translating gives CASSHLDREAEAFF.

This clonotype was seen repeatedly, ten times or more. The chain uses TRBV7-7 and TRBJ2-5; D is undetermined. CDR1 SSHAT and CDR2 FNYEAQ come from the germline V gene (reference sequence). The CDR3 runs to 18 residues. Trimming left V 2 bases short and J 1 base short, with 20 bases between. The CDR3 nucleotides are TGTGCCAGCAGCTTAACCCTAGTCCCCACCGCCCTCCAAGAGACCCAGTACTTC. Amino acid sequence: CASSLTLVPTALQETQYF.

The sample holds many counts of this clonotype. The CDR3 reads CASSYLGASWGTQYF. Here the CDR3 DNA reads TGTGCCAGCAGTTACTTAGGGGCCTCATGGGGGACCCAGTACTTC. The rearrangement links TRBV6-2 or TRBV6-3 to TRBJ2-5; TRBD1 is a possible D gene (5 bases). The CDR3 loop spans 15 amino acids. Germline CDR1 MNHEY, CDR2 SVGEGT. V shed 1 base and J shed 7 bases, with 16 bases lying between them.

This chain joins TRBV19 and TRBJ1-5; tentatively, D is TRBD1 (5 bases). V was cut by 3 bases and J by 6 bases, with 24 bases left in between. The germline CDR1 and CDR2 sequences are LNHDA and SQIVND (reference sequence). The CDR3 extends over 18 amino acids. CDR3 sequence: CASSITGGASGFRQPQHF. DNA of the CDR3: TGTGCCAGTAGTATTACAGGTGGGGCCTCGGGCTTTCGTCAGCCCCAGCATTTT.

This clonotype was seen a handful of times. The CDR3 loop reads CASRGSLSTDTQYF. CDR3 DNA sequence: TGTGCCAGCAGAGGGTCCCTAAGCACAGATACGCAGTATTTT. This chain joins TRBV14 and TRBJ2-3; D remains unclear. Trimming removed 6 bases at V and 0 bases at J, with 10 bases between. Germline CDR1 and CDR2: SGHDN and FVKESK. This CDR3 is built from 14 residues.

Many counts were recorded for this clonotype. The chain's CDR3 is CASRGQTNEKLFF. Here the CDR3 DNA reads TGTGCCAGTCGGGGACAGACTAATGAAAAACTGTTTTTT. The chain combines TRBV7-2 with TRBJ1-4, with 7 bases lining up with TRBD1. In germline, CDR1 is SGHTA, CDR2 FQGNSA. Unmatched junction bases numbered 3, after V lost 9 bases and J lost 2 bases. CDR3 length equals 13 residues.

This clonotype was detected ten times or more. The chain is built from TRBV7-2 and TRBJ1-6; D is unclear. The CDR3 loop spans 15 amino acids. Trimming cost V 5 bases and J 7 bases, with 15 bases left between them. From germline, CDR1 is SGHTA and CDR2 FQGNSA. CDR3 in amino acids: CASSLLGRRNSPLHF. The CDR3, as DNA: TGTGCCAGCAGCCTCCTTGGACGGAGGAATTCACCCCTCCACTTT.

The table lists this clonotype with a few counts. The chain joins TRBV7-9 to TRBJ1-2; D is ambiguous. CDR3 length: 15 amino acids. V was pared by 5 bases and J by 0 bases, with 13 bases between. The V gene's germline CDR1 is SEHNR and CDR2 FQNEAQ (reference sequence). The CDR3 reads CASSQDLLSNYGYTF. The CDR3, as DNA: TGTGCCAGCAGCCAGGACTTACTTTCTAACTATGGCTACACCTTC.

The chain joins TRBV20-1 to TRBJ2-7; D is possibly TRBD1 (6 bases). CDR1 is DFQATT, CDR2 SNEGSKA, per germline (reference sequence). With 0 bases removed from V and 7 bases from J, the gap between germline ends came to 19 bases. CDR3 length: 15 residues. CDR3 coding DNA: TGCAGTGCTAGAGATCTAAGGACAAGCAGGGGTGAGCAGTACTTC. Translated: CSARDLRTSRGEQYF.